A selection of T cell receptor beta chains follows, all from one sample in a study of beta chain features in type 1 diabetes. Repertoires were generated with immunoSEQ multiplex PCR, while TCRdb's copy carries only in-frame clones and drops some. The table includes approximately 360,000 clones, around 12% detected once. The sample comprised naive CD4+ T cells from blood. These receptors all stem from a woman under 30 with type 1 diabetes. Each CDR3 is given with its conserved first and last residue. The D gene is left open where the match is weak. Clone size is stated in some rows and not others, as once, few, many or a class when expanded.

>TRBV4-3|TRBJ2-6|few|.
TGCGCCAGCAGCCCCACTCGCCGACATTCATCCTTCTTGCGGGCCAACGTCCTGACTTTC
CASSPTRRHSSFLRANVLTF
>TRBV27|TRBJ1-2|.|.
TGTGCCAGCATGGGGGCGGGCTATGGCTACACCTTC
CASMGAGYGYTF
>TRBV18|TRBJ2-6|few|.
TGTGCCAGCTCACCTTACCCCTCACTAGTGCCTGGGGCCAACGTCCTGACTTTC
CASSPYPSLVPGANVLTF
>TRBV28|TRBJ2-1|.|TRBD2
TGTGCCAGCACCCAACCTCCCGGGACTAGCCTGAATGAGCAGTTCTTC
CASTQPPGTSLNEQFF
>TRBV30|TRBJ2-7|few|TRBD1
TGTGCCTGGACCTCCGGTGACAGGGAGTACTACGAGCAGTACTTC
CAWTSGDREYYEQYF
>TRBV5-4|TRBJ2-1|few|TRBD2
TGTGCCAGCAGCTTAAGGGCTAGCGGGAGATTTGAGCAGTTCTTC
CASSLRASGRFEQFF
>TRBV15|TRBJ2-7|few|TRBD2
TGTGCCACCAGCAGAGATCCGGGAGGGGTGTCTCGGTACTTC
CATSRDPGGVSRYF
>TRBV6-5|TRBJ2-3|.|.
TGTGCCACACGACCCGGGGGTGCAGATACGCAGTATTTT
CATRPGGADTQYF
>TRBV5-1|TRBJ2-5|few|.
TGCGCCAGCAGCAACCCGACAGGACAAGAGACCCAGTACTTC
CASSNPTGQETQYF
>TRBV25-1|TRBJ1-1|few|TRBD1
TGTGCCAGCAGTGATCCCGGGACAGAGAACACTGAAGCTTTCTTT
CASSDPGTENTEAFF
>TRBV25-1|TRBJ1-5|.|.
TGTGCCAGCAGTGCCCAGGGATATAGCAATCAGCCCCAGCATTTT
CASSAQGYSNQPQHF
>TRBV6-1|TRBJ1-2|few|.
TGTGCCAGCAGTGAACGCCCGGGGGACGGCTACACCTTC
CASSERPGDGYTF
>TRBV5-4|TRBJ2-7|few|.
TGTGCCAGCAGCTCCCAGGGCGAGCAGTACTTC
CASSSQGEQYF
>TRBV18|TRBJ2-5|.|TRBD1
TGTGCCAGCTCACCCGGACAGGTCCAAGAGACCCAGTACTTC
CASSPGQVQETQYF
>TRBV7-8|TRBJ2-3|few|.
TGTGCCAGCAGCAAAGGGGGGGATACAGATACGCAGTATTTT
CASSKGGDTDTQYF
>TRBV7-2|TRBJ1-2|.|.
TGTGCCAGCAGCTTAGCGGGGCAGGCCCTAGGCTATGGCTACACCTTC
CASSLAGQALGYGYTF
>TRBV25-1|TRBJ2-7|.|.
TGTGCCAGCAGTGACGGGGAGCAGTACTTC
CASSDGEQYF
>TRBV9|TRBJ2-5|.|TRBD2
TGTGCCAGCAGCGATTTAGCGGGGGGGGAGACCCAGTACTTC
CASSDLAGGETQYF
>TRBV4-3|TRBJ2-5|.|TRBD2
TGCGCCAGCAGCCAAGATAAATTGCGGGGGGGTGGGGAGACCCAGTACTTC
CASSQDKLRGGGETQYF
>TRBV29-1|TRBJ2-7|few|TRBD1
TGCAGCGTTGGGAGGGGGACAGGGGATCACGAGCAGTACTTC
CSVGRGTGDHEQYF
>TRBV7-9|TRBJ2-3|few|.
TGTGCCAGCAGCCTTCCAGCGCTCAAGGGCACAGATACGCAGTATTTT
CASSLPALKGTDTQYF
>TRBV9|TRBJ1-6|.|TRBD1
TGTGCCAGCAGCGAGGGGGGACAGACCCTCCACTTT
CASSEGGQTLHF
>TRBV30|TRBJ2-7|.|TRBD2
TGTGCCTGGAGTGTATTTCGGATAGCGGGAGGGCCTGCTCCCTACGAGCAGTACTTC
CAWSVFRIAGGPAPYEQYF
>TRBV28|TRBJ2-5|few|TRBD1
TGTGCCAGCAGGGACAGGGGTGAGACCCAGTACTTC
CASRDRGETQYF
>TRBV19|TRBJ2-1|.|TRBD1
TGTGCCAGTAGTTCCTGGACAGGGTCCCGAGAGCAGTTCTTC
CASSSWTGSREQFF
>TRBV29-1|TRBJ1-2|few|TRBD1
TGCAGCGTAAGGGACAGGGATCACGGCTACACCTTC
CSVRDRDHGYTF
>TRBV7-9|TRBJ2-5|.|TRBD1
TGTGCCAGCAGCTTAGGTACAGGGGGATCGGAGACCCAGTACTTC
CASSLGTGGSETQYF
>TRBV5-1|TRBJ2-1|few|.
TGCGCCAGCAGCTCAATGCGCGGGAATGAGCAGTTCTTC
CASSSMRGNEQFF
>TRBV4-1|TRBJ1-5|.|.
TGCGCCAGCAGCCAAGTCTCAGGGAGCAATCAGCCCCAGCATTTT
CASSQVSGSNQPQHF
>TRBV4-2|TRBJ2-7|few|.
TGTGCCAGCAGCCAAGGCCGACTAGTAGGCGAGCAGTACTTC
CASSQGRLVGEQYF
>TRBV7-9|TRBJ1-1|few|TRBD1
TGTGCCAGCAGCCCCTCCACAGGGGCAACTGAAGCTTTCTTT
CASSPSTGATEAFF
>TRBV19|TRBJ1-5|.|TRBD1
TGTGCCAGTAGTGAACAGGGGAATCAGCCCCAGCATTTT
CASSEQGNQPQHF
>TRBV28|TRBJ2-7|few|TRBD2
TGTGCCAGCAGTTTGGCCGGGACTAGCGGTTCCTACGAGCAGTACTTC
CASSLAGTSGSYEQYF
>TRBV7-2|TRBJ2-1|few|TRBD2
TGTGCCAGCAGAAGGACTCTAGCGGGAGTCCCCCATGAGCAGTTCTTC
CASRRTLAGVPHEQFF
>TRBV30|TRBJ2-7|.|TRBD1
TGTGCCTGGAGTGTAGAGGGACAGGCGTTCGAGCAGTACTTC
CAWSVEGQAFEQYF
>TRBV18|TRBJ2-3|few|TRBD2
TGTGCCAGCTCACCCGGGACTAGCACCCGCACAGATACGCAGTATTTT
CASSPGTSTRTDTQYF
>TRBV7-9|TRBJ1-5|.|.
TGTGCCAACCAGCCCCGAGGAGACAGCAATCAGCCCCAGCATTTT
CANQPRGDSNQPQHF
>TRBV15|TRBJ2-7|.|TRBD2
TGTGCCACCAGCAGGGGGGCAGAGCGGGGGAGGGAGCAGTACTTC
CATSRGAERGREQYF
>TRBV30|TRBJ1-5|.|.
TGTGCCTGGAGTGTACAGCAGGGGCAGCCCCAGCATTTT
CAWSVQQGQPQHF
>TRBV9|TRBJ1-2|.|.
TGTGCCAGCAGCTATGATGGCTACACCTTC
CASSYDGYTF
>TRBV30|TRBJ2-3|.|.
TGTGCCTGGTCCGTCACAGATACGCAGTATTTT
CAWSVTDTQYF
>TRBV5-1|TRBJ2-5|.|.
TGCGCCAGCGCTAGACAAGAGACCCAGTACTTC
CASARQETQYF
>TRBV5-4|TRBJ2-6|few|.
TGTGCCAGCAGCTTGCCAGGATCTGGGGCCAACGTCCTGACTTTC
CASSLPGSGANVLTF
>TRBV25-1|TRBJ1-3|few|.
TGTGCCAGCAGTGAATCACAGGGTTCTGGAAACACCATATATTTT
CASSESQGSGNTIYF
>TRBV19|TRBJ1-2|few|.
TGTGCCATGGGGTCCGGACAGACCTTCTATGGCTACACCTTC
CAMGSGQTFYGYTF
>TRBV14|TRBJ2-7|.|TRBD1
TGTGCCAGCAGGTCGGGACAGGACTCCTACGAGCAGTACTTC
CASRSGQDSYEQYF
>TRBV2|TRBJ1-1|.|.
TGTGCCAGCAGGCGACGGGTCCAAAACACTGAAGCTTTCTTT
CASRRRVQNTEAFF
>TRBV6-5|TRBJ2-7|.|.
TGTGCCAGCATGTGGTTGGGGGGTCCCTACGAGCAGTACTTC
CASMWLGGPYEQYF
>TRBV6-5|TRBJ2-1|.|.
TGTGCCAGCAGTTACGACAGCTTCAATGAGCAGTTCTTC
CASSYDSFNEQFF
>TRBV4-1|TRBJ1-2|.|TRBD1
TGCGCCAGCAGCTCCCCTCGGGGACAGGACTATGGCTACACCTTC
CASSSPRGQDYGYTF
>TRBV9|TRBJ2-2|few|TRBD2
TGTGCCAGCAGCCCGCGGGGGAGGGCCGGGGACACCGGGGAGCTGTTTTTT
CASSPRGRAGDTGELFF
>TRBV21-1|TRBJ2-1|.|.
TGTGCCAGCTTATCAAGACCTACAGGAGTCAATGAGCAGTTCTTC
CASLSRPTGVNEQFF
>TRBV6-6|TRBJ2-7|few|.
TGTGCCATCCGAACTGATAGCTCCTACGAGCAGTACTTC
CAIRTDSSYEQYF
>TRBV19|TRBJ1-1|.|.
TGTGCCAGTAGTATAGGACGTGGAGGCCCCGAAACTGAAGCTTTCTTT
CASSIGRGGPETEAFF